Listed below are T cell receptor beta chains from one sample, sequenced in a study of blood T cell repertoires in COVID-19. Only in-frame clones appear in the TCRdb table, and some are missing; sequencing was by immunoSEQ multiplex PCR. The profile shows 40,000 to 55,000 clones, 85% to 90% of them singletons. Sample: peripheral blood. The origin of the receptors is a human donor in a cohort sampled during active COVID-19. CDR3s include the opening cysteine and the closing phenylalanine or tryptophan. The D gene is left open where the match is weak. Clone sizes are given selectively: once, few, many, or a class where the clone is expanded.

TRBD1,TRBV11-3,TRBJ2-5,-,CASSRGQEETQYF,TGTGCCAGCAGCCGGGGACAGGAAGAGACCCAGTACTTC
-,TRBV11-2,TRBJ1-1,-,CASSLAPGNTEAFF,TGTGCCAGCAGCTTAGCCCCAGGGAACACTGAAGCTTTCTTT
TRBD2,TRBV10-1,TRBJ2-3,once,CASSSGLAVSDTQYF,TGCGCCAGCAGCTCGGGACTAGCGGTTTCAGATACGCAGTATTTT
-,TRBV5-5,TRBJ1-1,-,CASSLQQNTYTEAFF,TGTGCCAGCAGCTTACAACAGAACACTTACACTGAAGCTTTCTTT
-,TRBV28,TRBJ1-1,-,CASGKRGEAFF,TGTGCCAGCGGGAAACGGGGTGAAGCTTTCTTT
-,TRBV6-2/TRBV6-3,TRBJ1-1,-,CASSRTAPGTEAFF,TGTGCCAGCAGTAGGACCGCCCCGGGGACTGAAGCTTTCTTT
TRBD2,TRBV11-2,TRBJ2-6,-,CASSAPGLAPRGANVLTF,TGTGCCAGCAGCGCCCCGGGACTAGCTCCGCGCGGGGCCAACGTCCTGACTTTC
TRBD1,TRBV18,TRBJ1-1,-,CASSPGQFMNTEAFF,TGTGCCAGCTCACCGGGACAGTTCATGAACACTGAAGCTTTCTTT
TRBD2,TRBV19,TRBJ2-7,-,CASRPFTSGTDEQYF,TGTGCCAGTAGGCCTTTCACTAGCGGCACGGACGAGCAGTACTTC
TRBD1,TRBV5-1,TRBJ1-2,once,CASSLSGQGPGYTF,TGCGCCAGCAGCTTGTCGGGACAGGGTCCTGGCTACACCTTC
TRBD2,TRBV5-1,TRBJ2-5,-,CASSSGRTSGRETQYF,TGCGCCAGCAGTTCAGGGAGGACTAGCGGTAGGGAGACCCAGTACTTC
-,TRBV5-1,TRBJ1-3,-,CASKAGSSGNTIYF,TGCGCCAGTAAAGCAGGGTCCTCTGGAAACACCATATATTTT
-,TRBV3-1/TRBV3-2,TRBJ2-3,-,CASSLGVRSWESTDTQYF,TGTGCCAGCAGCCTGGGAGTCAGGTCATGGGAAAGCACAGATACGCAGTATTTT
TRBD1,TRBV2,TRBJ1-5,-,CASSLTGGPTPGPQHF,TGTGCCAGCAGTCTGACAGGGGGCCCCACACCGGGGCCCCAGCATTTT
TRBD1,TRBV28,TRBJ2-2,-,CASNKGQGFFGELFF,TGTGCCAGCAATAAGGGACAGGGTTTTTTCGGGGAGCTGTTTTTT
-,TRBV7-9,TRBJ2-7,-,CASTPGTILPYEQYF,TGTGCCAGCACCCCCGGGACAATACTCCCCTACGAGCAGTACTTC
TRBD2,TRBV6-2/TRBV6-3,TRBJ2-1,-,CASSYPTGTSLSQFF,TGTGCCAGCAGTTACCCGACCGGGACTAGTCTTTCGCAGTTCTTC
-,TRBV4-2,TRBJ2-7,-,CASSQPTAGSYEQYF,TGTGCCAGCAGCCAACCGACGGCAGGGTCCTACGAGCAGTACTTC
TRBD2,TRBV5-1,TRBJ2-1,-,CASSLAGWGLAGADEQFF,TGCGCCAGCAGCTTGGCCGGGTGGGGACTAGCGGGAGCCGATGAGCAGTTCTTC
TRBD2,TRBV28,TRBJ2-5,-,CASCLRGGGETQYF,TGTGCCAGCTGCCTGCGGGGGGGTGGTGAGACCCAGTACTTC
TRBD2,TRBV28,TRBJ2-1,-,CASSLWSSGVNEQFF,TGTGCCAGCAGTTTGTGGTCTAGCGGGGTTAATGAGCAGTTCTTC
-,TRBV11-2,TRBJ2-1,-,CASSLLQATYNEQFF,TGTGCCAGCAGCTTACTCCAGGCCACCTACAATGAGCAGTTCTTC
-,TRBV7-6,TRBJ1-5,few,CASSLRGSNQPQHF,TGTGCCAGCAGCTTAAGGGGGTCCAATCAGCCCCAGCATTTT
-,TRBV6-1,TRBJ2-1,-,CASNEHWASFEQFF,TGTGCCAGCAATGAACACTGGGCCTCGTTTGAGCAGTTCTTC
-,TRBV7-6,TRBJ1-5,few,CASSLFDAGNQPQHF,TGTGCCAGCAGCCTTTTCGATGCGGGCAATCAGCCCCAGCATTTT
TRBD1,TRBV19,TRBJ2-1,-,CASSIDRGRNNEQFF,TGTGCCAGTAGTATCGACAGGGGGCGTAACAATGAGCAGTTCTTC
-,TRBV3-1/TRBV3-2,TRBJ2-5,-,CASRAVETQYF,TGTGCCAGCAGGGCAGTAGAGACCCAGTACTTC
TRBD1,TRBV29-1,TRBJ1-1,-,CSVTTGGNTEAFF,TGCAGCGTTACGACAGGGGGAAACACTGAAGCTTTCTTT
TRBD2,TRBV3-1/TRBV3-2,TRBJ2-3,-,CASSQVPAGGPTDTQYF,TGTGCCAGCAGCCAAGTCCCGGCGGGAGGACCCACAGATACGCAGTATTTT
TRBD2,TRBV3-1/TRBV3-2,TRBJ2-5,-,CASSPRGTETQYF,TGTGCCAGCAGCCCGCGGGGGACAGAGACCCAGTACTTC
TRBD2,TRBV4-2,TRBJ2-7,-,CASSQDGGAFNEQYF,TGTGCCAGCAGCCAAGACGGGGGGGCGTTCAACGAGCAGTACTTC
-,TRBV5-8,TRBJ2-1,-,CASSLRAGRYNEQFF,TGTGCCAGCAGCTTGAGGGCAGGGAGGTACAATGAGCAGTTCTTC
-,TRBV18,TRBJ2-5,-,CASSRTSQETQYF,TGTGCCAGCTCGCGGACATCTCAAGAGACCCAGTACTTC
-,TRBV5-1,TRBJ1-6,-,CASSLDRVNSPLHF,TGCGCCAGCAGCTTGGACAGGGTAAATTCACCCCTCCACTTT
-,TRBV6-2/TRBV6-3,TRBJ2-2,-,CASSPRRPAGTGELFF,TGTGCCAGCAGTCCCCGGCGTCCCGCGGGGACCGGGGAGCTGTTTTTT
-,TRBV7-9,TRBJ2-1,-,CASSFGAAYNEQFF,TGTGCCAGCAGCTTTGGAGCGGCCTACAATGAGCAGTTCTTC
TRBD2,TRBV5-1,TRBJ2-3,-,CASSLARAGVTLDTQYF,TGCGCCAGCAGCTTGGCAAGAGCGGGGGTCACGTTGGATACGCAGTATTTT
-,TRBV28,TRBJ2-7,once,CASSFVGAPYEQYF,TGTGCCAGCAGTTTCGTGGGGGCGCCCTACGAGCAGTACTTC
-,TRBV12-3/TRBV12-4,TRBJ2-5,-,CASSSGRGETQYF,TGTGCCAGCAGTTCAGGGCGAGGCGAGACCCAGTACTTC
TRBD1,TRBV24-1,TRBJ2-5,-,CATSDPGQGQETQYF,TGTGCCACCAGTGACCCGGGACAGGGTCAAGAGACCCAGTACTTC
-,TRBV4-2,TRBJ1-2,once,CASSQEQGRDGYTF,TGTGCCAGCAGCCAGGAACAGGGTCGGGATGGCTACACCTTC
-,TRBV7-9,TRBJ2-7,few,CASSSLSYEQYF,TGTGCCAGCAGCTCCCTATCCTACGAGCAGTACTTC
-,TRBV7-9,TRBJ2-7,-,CASSLVRGGTFSYEQYF,TGTGCCAGCAGCTTAGTCAGGGGAGGGACGTTTTCCTACGAGCAGTACTTC
TRBD1,TRBV29-1,TRBJ2-6,once,CSVARGGPGANVLTF,TGCAGCGTTGCGCGAGGGGGCCCTGGGGCCAACGTCCTGACTTTC
TRBD1,TRBV18,TRBJ1-1,-,CASSTGQGGTNTEAFF,TGTGCCAGCTCAACGGGACAGGGAGGGACGAACACTGAAGCTTTCTTT
TRBD1,TRBV3-1/TRBV3-2,TRBJ2-1,-,CASSQDFGTGIGEQFF,TGTGCCAGCAGCCAAGATTTTGGGACAGGGATCGGTGAGCAGTTCTTC
-,TRBV19,TRBJ2-2,-,CASSADSGELFF,TGTGCCAGTAGTGCAGATTCCGGGGAGCTGTTTTTT
TRBD2,TRBV4-1,TRBJ2-1,-,CASSQDASGSANEQFF,TGCGCCAGCAGCCAAGACGCTAGCGGGAGTGCGAATGAGCAGTTCTTC
-,TRBV7-2,TRBJ2-3,-,CASSLSGSTDTQYF,TGTGCCAGCAGCTTAAGCGGGAGCACAGATACGCAGTATTTT
TRBD2,TRBV6-6,TRBJ2-3,-,CASSYSPAGVADTQYF,TGTGCCAGCAGTTACTCTCCAGCGGGAGTGGCAGATACGCAGTATTTT
TRBD1,TRBV27,TRBJ1-1,-,CASIPGTGGGRREAFF,TGTGCCAGCATTCCGGGAACAGGGGGCGGCAGGCGAGAAGCTTTCTTT
TRBD1,TRBV5-1,TRBJ2-5,-,CASSTSPGQGLETQYF,TGCGCCAGCAGCACATCACCGGGACAGGGACTTGAGACCCAGTACTTC
-,TRBV15,TRBJ2-2,once,CALRGSTGELFF,TGTGCCCTGAGGGGGTCCACCGGGGAGCTGTTTTTT
-,TRBV5-1,TRBJ2-5,-,CARQNPDSKGETQYF,TGCGCCAGACAAAACCCGGACAGTAAAGGAGAGACCCAGTACTTC
-,TRBV6-6,TRBJ2-5,-,CASSYVSGETQYF,TGTGCCAGCAGTTACGTGTCGGGGGAGACCCAGTACTTC